This T cell receptor beta chain was identified during a study of CD8 T cells in ankylosing spondylitis. Study conclusions and caveats: It appeared that ankylosing spondylitis blood was characterized by a TCR beta motif of eight highly homologous variants.

Turning to this clonotype: Antigen unknown.

CDR1 LGHNA and CDR2 YSLEER come from the germline V gene. The ends lost 4 bases at V and 7 bases at J; junction bases unmatched: 15. The CDR3 extends over 17 amino acids. TCRdb used MiXCR to reprocess the 5' RACE reads, holding one entry per CDR3 protein. The sample holds hundreds of thousands of distinct CDR3 sequences, 12% seen once. The sample taken for sequencing was blood, either unsorted or a sorted T cell fraction (not recorded which). The clonotype comes from a male donor with ankylosing spondylitis. The chain links TRBV4-3 to TRBJ2-2, with 7 bases lining up with TRBD1. DNA of the CDR3: TGCGCCAGCAGCCCCAACAAAATGACAGGGCCGGGCGGGGAGCTGTTTTTT. Translation gives CASSPNKMTGPGGELFF.